These T cell receptor beta chains were read from a single sample in a study of OX40 agonist ivuxolimab in advanced cancers. Method: immunoSEQ multiplex PCR; TCRdb's copy keeps in-frame clones and lacks some. Here the sample spans roughly 59,000 clones, more than 85% being singletons. This material consisted of CD4+ or CD8+ T cells sorted from blood, taken in a trial of the OX40 agonist ivuxolimab. These receptors were collected from an adult with an advanced solid tumor such as melanoma, head and neck, liver or kidney cancer. Each CDR3 is given with its conserved first and last residue. The order of the fields is J gene, V gene, clone size, D gene, CDR3 DNA, CDR3 protein. The D gene is left open where the match is weak. Part of the rows lack a size; the others show once, few, many or a class for expanded clones.

>TRBJ2-1|TRBV6-5|-|TRBD1
TGTGCCAGCAGTTACTCGAAGACAGGGTTAAATGAGCAGTTCTTC
CASSYSKTGLNEQFF
>TRBJ2-7|TRBV5-6|-|-
TGTGCCAGCAGCTACGGGACACACGAGCAGTACTTC
CASSYGTHEQYF
>TRBJ2-1|TRBV4-3|-|TRBD2
TGCGCCAGCAGCCAAGAAACCGAACTAGCGGGAGATAGGAATGAGCAGTTCTTC
CASSQETELAGDRNEQFF
>TRBJ1-1|TRBV2|-|TRBD1
TGTGCCAGCACGGAGACAGGGAATTGGAACACTGAAGCTTTCTTT
CASTETGNWNTEAFF
>TRBJ1-1|TRBV9|-|-
TGTGCCAGCAGCCCCCGCGTTGGGAACACTGAAGCTTTCTTT
CASSPRVGNTEAFF
>TRBJ2-1|TRBV5-6|-|TRBD1
TGTGCCAGCAGCCGGGACAGGCCCAAGGGCAATGAGCAGTTCTTC
CASSRDRPKGNEQFF
>TRBJ2-2|TRBV27|once|-
TGTGCCAGCAAGGACAGGGAGGGATTCACCGGGGAGCTGTTTTTT
CASKDREGFTGELFF
>TRBJ1-5|TRBV6-1|-|TRBD1
TGTGCCAGCAGCGGGACAGGCAGCAATCAGCCCCAGCATTTT
CASSGTGSNQPQHF
>TRBJ1-6|TRBV10-2|-|-
TGCGCCAGCAGTGAGTCGGCAAACTTCTATAATTCACCCCTCCACTTT
CASSESANFYNSPLHF
>TRBJ2-7|TRBV13|-|-
TGTGCCAGCAGCTCCGGGCTCGGCAACGAGCAGTACTTC
CASSSGLGNEQYF
>TRBJ1-1|TRBV14|-|-
TGTGCCAGCAGCCAACCCCCCTTTGCGGGGGCGGATTACGGTGAAGCTTTCTTT
CASSQPPFAGADYGEAFF
>TRBJ2-7|TRBV13|-|-
TGTGCCAGCAGCTTTTTCACCAAAAGCTCCTACGAGCAGTACTTC
CASSFFTKSSYEQYF
>TRBJ2-1|TRBV15|-|TRBD2
TGTGCCACCAGCAGAGACTTAGCGGGAGGCTCCTACAATGAGCAGTTCTTC
CATSRDLAGGSYNEQFF
>TRBJ2-1|TRBV9|-|-
TGTGCCAGCAGCCCCTGGGACTCCTCCTACAATGAGCAGTTCTTC
CASSPWDSSYNEQFF
>TRBJ2-7|TRBV27|-|-
TGTGCCAGCGCCCTGACTCCTTTCTACGAGCAGTACTTC
CASALTPFYEQYF
>TRBJ2-1|TRBV7-7|-|-
TGTGCCAGCAGCCAGGACATGAGCTCCTACAATGAGCAGTTCTTC
CASSQDMSSYNEQFF
>TRBJ2-1|TRBV7-9|once|-
TGTGCCAGCAGCTTGCCGGGGAGCTCCTACAATGAGCAGTTCTTC
CASSLPGSSYNEQFF
>TRBJ1-6|TRBV4-1|-|-
TGCGCCAGCAGCCAAGTTGTTAATTCACCCCTCCACTTT
CASSQVVNSPLHF
>TRBJ1-1|TRBV4-1|-|-
TGCGCCAGCAGCCAAGTGGGAGACACTGAAGCTTTCTTT
CASSQVGDTEAFF
>TRBJ2-1|TRBV27|-|-
TGTGCCAGCAGTTCGACTAGACATGAGCAGTTCTTC
CASSSTRHEQFF
>TRBJ2-7|TRBV9|-|TRBD1
TGTGCCAGCAGCGTAGGGACAGGGGGCGAGCAGTACTTC
CASSVGTGGEQYF
>TRBJ1-1|TRBV19|once|TRBD1
TGTGCCAGTAGCCGGAATGACAGGGGGGGGATGAACACTGAAGCTTTCTTT
CASSRNDRGGMNTEAFF
>TRBJ2-5|TRBV4-2|-|TRBD1
TGTGCCAGCAGCCAAGACCCAGGGGGCGAAGAGACCCAGTACTTC
CASSQDPGGEETQYF
>TRBJ2-1|TRBV9|-|-
TGTGCCAGCAGCGAGGCTTCGGATGAGCAGTTCTTC
CASSEASDEQFF
>TRBJ2-7|TRBV6-5|-|TRBD2
TGTGCCAGCAGTTACGGGCGGGAGGCCTACGAGCAGTACTTC
CASSYGREAYEQYF
>TRBJ1-2|TRBV2|-|TRBD1
TGTGCCAGCAGTGAAGGACCCGCAGGGGGTGACGGTGGCTACACCTTC
CASSEGPAGGDGGYTF
>TRBJ1-2|TRBV6-5|few|TRBD1
TGTGCCAGCAGTTCAGACAGGGCTGGCTACACCTTC
CASSSDRAGYTF
>TRBJ1-1|TRBV11-2|-|-
TGTGCCAGCAGCCCGAGACCGGGACTTGAAGCTTTCTTT
CASSPRPGLEAFF
>TRBJ2-5|TRBV27|-|TRBD2
TGTGCCAGCAGTCCCGACGGACTAGCGGGGGCAGGGGAGACCCAGTACTTC
CASSPDGLAGAGETQYF
>TRBJ2-3|TRBV5-1|-|TRBD2
TGCGCCAGCAGCTTGGGTGGACTAGCGGCAGATACGCAGTATTTT
CASSLGGLAADTQYF
>TRBJ1-2|TRBV6-5|-|TRBD1
TGTGCCAGCAGTTACTCAGGGGGCGCGGAAGGCTACACCTTC
CASSYSGGAEGYTF
>TRBJ2-7|TRBV4-2|-|TRBD2
TGTGCCAGCAGCCACCCCTGGTTGACTAGCGGGAGCTACGAGCAGTACTTC
CASSHPWLTSGSYEQYF
>TRBJ2-5|TRBV28|-|TRBD1
TGTGCCAGCAGGCCTAGGGGGCGCGAGACCCAGTACTTC
CASRPRGRETQYF
>TRBJ2-1|TRBV7-2|once|-
TGTGCCAGCAGCTTTGGCGGCGCTTACAATGAGCAGTTCTTC
CASSFGGAYNEQFF
>TRBJ2-4|TRBV27|-|TRBD1
TGTGCCAGCAGAGACGGACAGGGCGCCATTCAGTACTTC
CASRDGQGAIQYF
>TRBJ1-2|TRBV2|once|TRBD1
TGTGCCAGCAGTGAGCCGGGACAGGGTTTCTATGGCTACACCTTC
CASSEPGQGFYGYTF
>TRBJ1-5|TRBV6-5|-|-
TGTGCCAGCAGTTCTGCGGACAGAAATCAGCCCCAGCATTTT
CASSSADRNQPQHF
>TRBJ1-4|TRBV5-5|-|-
TGTGCCAGCAGCTTCCCACAGGATGAAAAACTGTTTTTT
CASSFPQDEKLFF
>TRBJ1-1|TRBV15|-|-
TGTGCCACCAGCAGAGGTAAGGTAACGGCTGAAGCTTTCTTT
CATSRGKVTAEAFF
>TRBJ1-1|TRBV4-1|-|-
TGCGCCAGCAGCCAAGCTGATTCGACGGGGGCCACTGAAGCTTTCTTT
CASSQADSTGATEAFF